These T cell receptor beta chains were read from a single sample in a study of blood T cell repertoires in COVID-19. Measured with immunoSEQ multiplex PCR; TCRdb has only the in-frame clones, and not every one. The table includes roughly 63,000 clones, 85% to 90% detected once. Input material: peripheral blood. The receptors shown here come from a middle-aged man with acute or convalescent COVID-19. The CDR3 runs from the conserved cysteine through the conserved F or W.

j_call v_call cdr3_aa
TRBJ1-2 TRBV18 CASSPRSGTGSWYGYTF
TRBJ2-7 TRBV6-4 CASSESASSYEQYF
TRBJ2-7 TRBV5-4 CASSSGTGLMYEQYF
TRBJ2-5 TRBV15 CATSRDGAENVREETQYF
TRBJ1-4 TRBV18 CASRDRAGEKLFF
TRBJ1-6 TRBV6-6 CASSPTPDRSSYNSPLHF
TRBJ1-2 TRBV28 CASSFSAGGVYGYTF
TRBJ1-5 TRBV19 CASSSSGTGFCNQPQHF
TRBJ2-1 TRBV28 CASSSTTYRGLYNEQFF
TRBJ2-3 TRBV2 CASSPGSSAGTDTQYF
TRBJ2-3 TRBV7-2 CASSLAGMADTQYF
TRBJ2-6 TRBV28 CASSLAGPGANVLTF
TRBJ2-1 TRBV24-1 CATSDLGGSNPNEQFF
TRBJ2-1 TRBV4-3 CASSQAGGPDEQFF
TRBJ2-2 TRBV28 CASKKQGAGRYTGELFF
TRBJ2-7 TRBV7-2 CASSLSGGSYHEQYF
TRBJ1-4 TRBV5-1 CASSYTGAVDEKLFF
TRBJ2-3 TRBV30 CAWVGGTTDTQYF
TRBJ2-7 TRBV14 CASSQDPRSEQYF
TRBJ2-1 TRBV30 CAFTRVTEQFF
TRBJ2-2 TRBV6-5 CASSYSAGITGELFF
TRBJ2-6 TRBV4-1 CASSQTHFDSGANVLTF
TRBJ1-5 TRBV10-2 CATRGGIRSNQPQHF
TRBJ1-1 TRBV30 CAWGLGDLVTEAFF
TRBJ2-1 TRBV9 CASSPSGNPYNEQFF
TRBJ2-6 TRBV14 CASSRDRGTTGANVLTF
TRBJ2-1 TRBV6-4 CASSDSGLAGGINEQFF
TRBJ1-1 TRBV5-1 CASSLAGRVGGDTEAFF
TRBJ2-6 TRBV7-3 CASSLQASISGANVLTF
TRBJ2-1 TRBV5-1 CASSSSSGRAPYNEQFF
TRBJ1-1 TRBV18 CASSTETGNTEAFF
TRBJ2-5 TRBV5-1 CASTDLAPSGTQYF
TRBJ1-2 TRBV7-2 CASSLDAGVSQLYGYTF
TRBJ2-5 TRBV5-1 CASSLGASGTQETQYF
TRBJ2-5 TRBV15 CATSRDRDRGPKKTQYF
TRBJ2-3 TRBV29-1 CSVRAGLAGVWDTQYF
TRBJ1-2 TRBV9 CASSLQAAVASYGYTF
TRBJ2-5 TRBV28 CASSSGQGTAQYF
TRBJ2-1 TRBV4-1 CASSQGSGIDYNEQFF
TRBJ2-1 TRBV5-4 CASSRAGTGATYNEQFF
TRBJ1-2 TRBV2 CASSARRTALSNYGYTF
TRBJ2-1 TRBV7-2 CASSLAGTSGYNEQFF
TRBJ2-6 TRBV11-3 CASSFRAGQGYSGANVLTF
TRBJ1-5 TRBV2 CASSQGSNQPQHF
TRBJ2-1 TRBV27 CASSGYAGDGHEQFF
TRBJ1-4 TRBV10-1 CASGDGQGAEKLFF
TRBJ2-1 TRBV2 CASRQGQGANNEQFF
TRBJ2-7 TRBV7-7 CASSPGLRSSYEQYF
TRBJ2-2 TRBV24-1 CATSTGGDGELFF
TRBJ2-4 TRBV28 CASTNPDRVNIQYF
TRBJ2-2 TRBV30 CAWRPTGTGNTGELFF
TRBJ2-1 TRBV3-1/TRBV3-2 CASSQGTGSYNEQFF
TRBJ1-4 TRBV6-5 CASSLGNDSNEKLFF